The 20 T cell receptor beta chains presented below share a single source sample, sequenced in a study of cytomegalovirus exposure and HLA in healthy donors. Assay used: immunoSEQ multiplex PCR; TCRdb lists only in-frame clones, some missing. The data contain roughly 120,000 clones, roughly nine tenths of them seen just once; the ten biggest clones take up 1.5% to 2%. Sequencing was performed on PBMCs. These TCRs come from a woman aged 18 to 35 in good health and CMV-seronegative.

This chain joins TRBV5-1 and TRBJ1-2; TRBD1 matches at 7 bases. V was clipped by 0 bases and J by 6 bases; unmatched bases: 14. This CDR3 contains 17 residues. Germline values: CDR1 SGHRS, CDR2 YFSETQ. DNA for the CDR3: TGCGCCAGCAGCTTGGGGTTTAGACAGGGCCCAAAGGATGGCTACACCTTC. Translating it yields CASSLGFRQGPKDGYTF.

The chain uses TRBV14 and TRBJ2-7, with 9 bases fitting TRBD1. The CDR3 is made up of 15 amino acids. With 1 base clipped from V and 9 bases from J, the junction kept 10 bases outside the gene matches. CDR1 SGHDN and CDR2 FVKESK come from the germline V gene. In DNA form, the CDR3 reads TGTGCCAGCAGCCAAGGACAGGGGGGTGCCTTTATGCAGTACTTC. It encodes CASSQGQGGAFMQYF.

The chain recombines TRBV6-4 with TRBJ2-1, with TRBD2 matching over 12 bases. CDR1 and CDR2 from the germline V gene are MRHNA and SNTAGT. The CDR3 consists of 16 residues. V lost 0 bases, J lost 7 bases, and 4 bases stayed unmatched. CDR3 region: CASSDSASGGGNEQFF. The CDR3 coding sequence is TGTGCCAGCAGTGACTCGGCTAGCGGGGGGGGAAATGAGCAGTTCTTC.

This clone has only a few counts. V is TRBV2 and J is TRBJ2-7; possibly TRBD1 for D (5 bases). The CDR3 runs to 14 residues. Germline values: CDR1 SNHLY, CDR2 FYNNEI. Trimming stripped 3 bases from V and 3 bases from J, with 12 bases between. The CDR3, as DNA: TGTGCCAGCAGTGATGCTGGGGCCGTCTACGAGCAGTACTTC. Protein sequence: CASSDAGAVYEQYF.

V usage is TRBV4-3 and J usage is TRBJ1-5; possible D gene TRBD1, 6 bases. CDR1 is LGHNA and CDR2 is YSLEER in the germline V gene. The CDR3 sequence is 15 residues long. Trimming took off 5 bases at V and 6 bases at J, with 17 bases between the two ends. CDR3 in DNA: TGCGCCAGCAGCGCACCTGACAGGCTGCGTCAGCCCCAGCATTTT. Residues: CASSAPDRLRQPQHF.

The chain combines TRBV30 with TRBJ1-1, with D unresolved. The V and J ends lost 2 bases and 8 bases respectively, with 3 bases between them. Germline V gene lookup returns CDR1 GTSNPN and CDR2 SVGIG (reference sequence). This CDR3 is built from 9 residues. The CDR3 loop is CAWSPEAFF. The CDR3 DNA is TGTGCCTGGAGTCCAGAAGCTTTCTTT.

The V gene is TRBV9, the J gene TRBJ2-1, with TRBD2 matching over 7 bases. Germline V gene sequence: CDR1 SGDLS, CDR2 YYNGEE. The CDR3 runs to 13 residues. Trimming cost V 5 bases and J 7 bases; bases outside gene matches: 6. CDR3 bases: TGTGCCAGCAGTACCAATAGCGGGAATGAGCAGTTCTTC. It specifies CASSTNSGNEQFF.

The genes are TRBV5-6 and TRBJ2-3, with a weak D call TRBD1 (6 bases). Per the germline V gene, CDR1 is SGHDT and CDR2 is YYEEEE. The CDR3 is 15 residues long. V gave up 0 bases and J gave up 2 bases, with 10 bases separating them. CDR3 nucleotides: TGTGCCAGCAGCTTGGGGGGGCCTACCACAGATACGCAGTATTTT. This sequence encodes CASSLGGPTTDTQYF.

The chain is built from TRBV4-3 and TRBJ1-1, with TRBD1 as a possible D gene (5 bases). Trimming removed 0 bases at V and 10 bases at J, with 12 bases between. Per the germline V gene, CDR1 is LGHNA and CDR2 is YSLEER. CDR3 length: 13 residues. CDR3 protein: CASSQDGGIRAFF. The CDR3 region has the DNA TGCGCCAGCAGCCAAGATGGGGGGATACGAGCTTTCTTT.

The chain has TRBV7-9 and TRBJ2-2, with 8 bases lining up with TRBD1. The CDR3 totals 15 residues. The J segment lost 2 bases and the V segment lost 5 bases, leaving 4 bases of the junction unmatched. Per the germline V gene, CDR1 is SEHNR and CDR2 is FQNEAQ (reference sequence). CDR3 residues: CASSRGTGNTGELFF. CDR3 nucleotide sequence: TGTGCCAGCAGCCGAGGGACAGGAAACACCGGGGAGCTGTTTTTT.

The genes are TRBV4-2 and TRBJ1-4, with D hard to call. Per the germline V gene, CDR1 is LGHNA and CDR2 is YNFKEQ. Trimming pared 1 base from V and 0 bases from J, leaving 9 bases between. CDR3 length: 16 residues. CDR3: CASSQGAGTTNEKLFF. The DNA for the CDR3 is TGTGCCAGCAGCCAAGGGGCGGGGACAACTAATGAAAAACTGTTTTTT.

This chain links TRBV5-4 with TRBJ2-3; D unresolved. Germline values: CDR1 SGHNT, CDR2 YYREEE (reference sequence). The V and J ends lost 4 bases and 0 bases respectively, with 9 bases between them. This CDR3 region has 14 residues. The CDR3, as DNA: TGTGCCAGCAGCCTCGGTACTAGCACAGATACGCAGTATTTT. It is translated as CASSLGTSTDTQYF.

The V gene is TRBV7-9, the J gene TRBJ2-5; D may be TRBD1 (5 bases). The CDR3 extends over 16 amino acids. Germline CDR1 is SEHNR and CDR2 is FQNEAQ (reference sequence). The ends were cut back, 2 bases at V and 1 base at J, with 14 bases in the middle. The CDR3 bases are TGTGCCAGCAGCTTAATGCAGGGTTCTTCCCAAGAGACCCAGTACTTC. It specifies CASSLMQGSSQETQYF.

The V gene is TRBV15, the J gene TRBJ2-3; 9 bases align to TRBD2. Per germline, CDR1 LNHNV and CDR2 YYDKDF (reference sequence). The CDR3 runs 21 residues. J was trimmed by 2 bases and V by 0 bases; bases with no gene match: 18. The CDR3 loop is CATSRERELDGLAGHTDTQYF. The CDR3 DNA sequence: TGTGCCACCAGCAGAGAGAGAGAGTTGGATGGGCTAGCGGGGCACACAGATACGCAGTATTTT.

In nucleotides, the CDR3 is TGTGCCAGCAGTTCATACCAGGGATCGAGCAATCAGCCCCAGCATTTT. As protein: CASSSYQGSSNQPQHF. The V and J genes are TRBV28 and TRBJ1-5; weak D call: TRBD1 (5 bases). Germline lookup yields CDR1 MDHEN and CDR2 SYDVKM. The ends were cut back, 4 bases at V and 1 base at J, with 14 bases in the middle. The CDR3 totals 16 residues.

The chain is built from TRBV11-2 and TRBJ1-4, with 9 nucleotides matching TRBD1. Germline assignment: CDR1 SGHAT and CDR2 FQNNGV. The J segment lost 5 bases and the V segment lost 5 bases, leaving 6 bases of the junction unmatched. This CDR3 is 15 amino acids long. The CDR3 loop is CASSLQGAKNEKLFF. The CDR3 DNA is TGTGCCAGCAGCCTACAGGGGGCGAAGAATGAAAAACTGTTTTTT.

The V gene is TRBV28, the J gene TRBJ1-2, with D tentatively TRBD1 (5 bases). The CDR3 contains 15 residues. The ends were cut back, 6 bases at V and 4 bases at J, with 18 bases in the middle. The germline CDR1 and CDR2 sequences are MDHEN and SYDVKM. The CDR3 sequence: CASRSFKTASYGYTF. The CDR3 bases are TGTGCCAGCAGATCTTTCAAGACAGCTAGCTATGGCTACACCTTC.

The chain combines TRBV5-1 with TRBJ2-7, with 10 bases identical to TRBD1. The CDR3 is 15 residues long. The germline V gene has CDR1 SGHRS and CDR2 YFSETQ. V shed 0 bases, J shed 7 bases, and the junction held 7 bases outside the gene matches. CDR3: CASSLEGQGGTEQYF. DNA of the CDR3: TGCGCCAGCAGCTTGGAAGGACAGGGGGGCACGGAGCAGTACTTC.

This chain joins TRBV4-3 and TRBJ2-7, with TRBD2 identical over 8 bases. V lost 3 bases, J lost 2 bases, and 6 bases stayed unmatched. This CDR3 is built from 15 residues. Germline CDR1 LGHNA, CDR2 YSLEER. As DNA, the CDR3 is TGCGCCAGCAGCCATGGATCGGGGGGGCCCTACGAGCAGTACTTC. Translating gives CASSHGSGGPYEQYF.

This chain connects TRBV2 to TRBJ2-7, with D maybe TRBD1 (6 bases). Germline CDR1 SNHLY, CDR2 FYNNEI. V lost 0 bases to trimming and J lost 3 bases, with 15 bases between them. The CDR3 is 16 amino acids. CDR3 in DNA: TGTGCCAGCAGTGAAGCGGGACCCGGGACATACTACGAGCAGTACTTC. Translation gives CASSEAGPGTYYEQYF.